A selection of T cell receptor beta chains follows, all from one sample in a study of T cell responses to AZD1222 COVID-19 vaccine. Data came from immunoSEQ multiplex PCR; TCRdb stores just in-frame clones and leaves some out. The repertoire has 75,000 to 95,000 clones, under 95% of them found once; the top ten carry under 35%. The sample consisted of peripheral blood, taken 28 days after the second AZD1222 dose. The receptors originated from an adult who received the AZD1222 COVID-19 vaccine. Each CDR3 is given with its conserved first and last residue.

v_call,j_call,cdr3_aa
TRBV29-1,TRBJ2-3,CSTKGAPPLTTDTQYF
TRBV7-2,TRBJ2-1,CASSQRDSEFF
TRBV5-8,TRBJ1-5,CASSDDLNQPQHF
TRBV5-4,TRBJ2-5,CASSFGGRQETQYF
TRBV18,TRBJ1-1,CASSPTRDSLMNTEAFF
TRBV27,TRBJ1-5,CASSIGRPLNQPQHF
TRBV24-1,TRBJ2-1,CATSDPGTAYNEQFF
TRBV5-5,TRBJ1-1,CASSFGVVPEAFF
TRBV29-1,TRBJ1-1,CSVGTGNTEAFF
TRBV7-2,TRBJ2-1,CASSSQGNEQFF
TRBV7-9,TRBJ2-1,CASDSSGRSYNEQFF
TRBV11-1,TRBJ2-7,CASSSYLSYEQYF
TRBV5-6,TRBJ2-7,CASSLAHEQYF
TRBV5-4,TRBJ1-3,CATHRGFGNTIYF
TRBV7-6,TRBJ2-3,CASSWGQGRDTQYF
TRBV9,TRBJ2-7,CASITPREGSPYEQYF
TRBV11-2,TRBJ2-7,CASSLRQGARSF
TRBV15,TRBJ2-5,CATSTEETQYF
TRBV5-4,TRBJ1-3,CASSQKGAGNTIYF
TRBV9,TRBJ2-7,CASSTGDQSYEQYF
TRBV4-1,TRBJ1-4,CASSQAGTFNEKLFF
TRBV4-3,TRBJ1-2,CASSQGTGTNYGYTF
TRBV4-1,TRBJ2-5,CASSQDTETQYF
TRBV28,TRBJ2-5,CASTQRSETQYF
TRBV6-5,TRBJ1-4,CASSDSDRARKKLFF
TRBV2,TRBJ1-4,CASSEARDSSNEKLFF
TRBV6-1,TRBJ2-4,CASSESGAVHIQYF
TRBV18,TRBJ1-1,CASSPLGTEAFF
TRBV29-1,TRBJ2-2,CSAETSGSDVGELFF
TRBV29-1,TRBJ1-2,CSVTRGIYGYTF
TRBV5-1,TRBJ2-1,CASSLAGPGNEQFF
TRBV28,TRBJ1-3,CASSLLGGSGNTIYF
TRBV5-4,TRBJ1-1,CASSLAEGGNTEAFF
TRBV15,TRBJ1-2,CATSTDDPPHSYGYTF
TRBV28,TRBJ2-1,CASSPAGSSYNEQFF
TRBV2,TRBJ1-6,CASSEWEDNPLHF
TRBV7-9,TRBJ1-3,CASKTGSGNTIYF
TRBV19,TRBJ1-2,CASSTLQGINYGYTF
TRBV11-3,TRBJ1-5,CASSFPGNQPQHF